These T cell receptor beta chains were read from a single sample in a study of T-cell reconstitution after alpha-beta-depleted transplantation in children. TCRdb reanalysed the PCR reads using MiXCR and keeps one entry per CDR3 protein. Among 70,000 to 95,000 distinct CDR3 sequences listed, 15% to 17% were seen once. Specimen: PBMCs, mostly from graft donor cells, collected 180 days after TCRalphabeta/CD19-depleted stem cell transplant. The receptors stem from a male patient between 2 and 10 years old who had a stem cell transplant for acute lymphoblastic leukemia, so the T cells may come from the graft donor. Each CDR3 is given with its conserved first and last residue. D genes are given only for firm matches. Only some rows state a clone size, as once, few, many or a class for expanded clones.

CDR3 length	clone size	V gene	J gene	D gene	CDR3 DNA	CDR3 protein
12	NA	TRBV10-2	TRBJ2-7	NA	TGCGCCAGCAGCTACGGTACCTACGAGCAGTACTTC	CASSYGTYEQYF
13	many	TRBV20-1	TRBJ1-2	TRBD1	TGCAGTGCTAGAGATTCAAGGACAGGGACCTACACCTTC	CSARDSRTGTYTF
14	few	TRBV7-2	TRBJ2-7	TRBD1	TGTGCCAGCAGCTTAAAGGGGGCAACCTACGAGCAGTACTTC	CASSLKGATYEQYF
13	few	TRBV5-4	TRBJ2-5	NA	TGTGCCAGCAGCTTCGACAGCCAAGAGACCCAGTACTTC	CASSFDSQETQYF
14	few	TRBV20-1	TRBJ2-7	TRBD1	TGCAGTGCTAGAGACCAGCACAGGGGTTACGAGCAGTACTTC	CSARDQHRGYEQYF
14	NA	TRBV12-3/TRBV12-4	TRBJ2-7	NA	TGTGCCAGCAGTTTAGCGCCCGGGGCGGCCGACCAGTACTTC	CASSLAPGAADQYF
15	many	TRBV19	TRBJ1-5	NA	TGTGCCAGTAGTTACTCCATACAGCTAAATCAGCCCCAGCATTTT	CASSYSIQLNQPQHF
14	NA	TRBV5-1	TRBJ2-1	TRBD2	TGCGCCAGCGGAACCGGGGGGGAGCTCAATGAGCAGTTCTTC	CASGTGGELNEQFF
14	NA	TRBV5-1	TRBJ1-1	NA	TGCGCCAGCAGCTTACCCAAGGGCGACACTGAAGCTTTCTTT	CASSLPKGDTEAFF
15	once	TRBV6-1	TRBJ2-5	NA	TGTGCCAGCAGTGAAGATCTCAGGGGAGGAGAGACCCAGTACTTC	CASSEDLRGGETQYF
13	NA	TRBV5-1	TRBJ1-1	NA	TGCGCCAGCAGCCGGGCAGGGGACACTGAAGCTTTCTTT	CASSRAGDTEAFF
16	many	TRBV7-6	TRBJ1-3	NA	TGTGCCAGCAGCTCCGGACCGTCGATCTCTGGAAACACCATATATTTT	CASSSGPSISGNTIYF
12	few	TRBV5-1	TRBJ2-3	NA	TGCGCCAGCAGCACCCCCCGAGATACGCAGTATTTT	CASSTPRDTQYF
17	few	TRBV7-7	TRBJ2-7	TRBD1	TGTGCCAGCAGCTTAGGGGTCCCTGCCAGGAGGCGACAGGGGCAGTACTTC	CASSLGVPARRRQGQYF
13	few	TRBV5-1	TRBJ2-1	NA	TGCGCCAGCAGCTTAGTACAGGACAATGAGCAGTTCTTC	CASSLVQDNEQFF
14	NA	TRBV20-1	TRBJ2-5	NA	TGCAGTGCTAGAGGCAGGGGGGGGCAGGAGACCCAGTACTTC	CSARGRGGQETQYF
17	few	TRBV20-1	TRBJ1-2	NA	TGCAGTGCTTATTTGTGGGGCCGGGGCAGCTCCCTCTATGGCTACACCTTC	CSAYLWGRGSSLYGYTF
15	NA	TRBV6-5	TRBJ2-7	NA	TGTGCCAGCAGTTTGGGAAGGGGTTTGGCCTACGAGCAGTACTTC	CASSLGRGLAYEQYF
18	few	TRBV9	TRBJ2-6	NA	TGTGCCAGCAGCGAGGTGGGTGTGTGGGGTGCTGGGGCCAACGTCCTGACTTTC	CASSEVGVWGAGANVLTF
15	many	TRBV27	TRBJ1-1	NA	TGTGCCAGCAGGACCGACGGCGCACCTAACACTGAAGCTTTCTTT	CASRTDGAPNTEAFF
11	many	TRBV7-2	TRBJ2-7	NA	TGTGCCAGCAGCTCGGGGTTCGAGCAGTACTTC	CASSSGFEQYF
15	NA	TRBV5-1	TRBJ1-2	NA	TGCGCCAGCAGCCCCCGGGACCCACCGGGCTATGGCTACACCTTC	CASSPRDPPGYGYTF
17	NA	TRBV7-2	TRBJ2-2	TRBD1	TGTGCCAGCAGCCCCAGGACAGGGAGAGGGAACACCGGGGAGCTGTTTTTT	CASSPRTGRGNTGELFF
14	NA	TRBV5-5	TRBJ2-7	NA	TGTGCCAGCAGCTTGAACAGGGCCGTGGGCGAGCAGTACTTC	CASSLNRAVGEQYF
13	NA	TRBV10-3	TRBJ2-7	NA	TGTGCCATCGGGGGGGCCCCATCCTACGAGCAGTACTTC	CAIGGAPSYEQYF
14	few	TRBV7-9	TRBJ1-1	NA	TGTGCCAGCAGCCATCTAGGACGGCAAACGGAAGCTTTCTTT	CASSHLGRQTEAFF
16	NA	TRBV20-1	TRBJ2-7	NA	TGCAGTGCACTATCGGGATTCGAGGGTTACTCCTACGAGCAGTACTTC	CSALSGFEGYSYEQYF
13	few	TRBV5-1	TRBJ2-3	NA	TGCGCCAGCAGCTTGGTCATGGGCAATACGCAGTATTTT	CASSLVMGNTQYF
16	NA	TRBV7-8	TRBJ2-3	NA	TGTGCCAGCAGTCAGCTTAATCACAGAAGCACAGATACGCAGTATTTT	CASSQLNHRSTDTQYF
12	many	TRBV11-2	TRBJ2-3	NA	TGTGCCAGCAGCTCCGACCGGGCGACGCAGTATTTT	CASSSDRATQYF
13	few	TRBV20-1	TRBJ2-5	NA	TGCAGTGCTAGAGATCCGGCCCGCGAGACCCAGTACTTC	CSARDPARETQYF
12	many	TRBV6-1	TRBJ1-1	TRBD1	TGTGCCAGCATATGGGACAGGGTAGTCGCTTTCTTT	CASIWDRVVAFF
15	NA	TRBV27	TRBJ1-2	NA	TGTGCCAGCAGTCCGGGGATTCCGGCTAACTATGGCTACACCTTC	CASSPGIPANYGYTF
15	few	TRBV10-3	TRBJ2-5	NA	TGTGCCATCAGTCGCTATAACCAGGAGGGAGAGACCCAGTACTTC	CAISRYNQEGETQYF
14	many	TRBV7-9	TRBJ2-5	NA	TGTGCCAGCAGCCCCGCCATCTTTCAAGAGACCCAGTACTTC	CASSPAIFQETQYF
16	NA	TRBV11-2	TRBJ2-1	NA	TGTGCCAGCAGCTTAGATATCAAGCTCTCCGTCAATGAGCAGTTCTTC	CASSLDIKLSVNEQFF
16	few	TRBV11-2	TRBJ2-3	TRBD2	TGTGCCAGCAGCTTAGTACTAGCGGGAGACTGGGATACGCAGTATTTT	CASSLVLAGDWDTQYF
13	few	TRBV6-6	TRBJ2-7	NA	TGTGCCAGCAGTTACGGGGCCTCCTACGAGCAGTACTTC	CASSYGASYEQYF
14	few	TRBV5-1	TRBJ1-1	NA	TGCGCCAGCAATCCAGGGGTATTGAACACTGAAGCTTTCTTT	CASNPGVLNTEAFF
17	few	TRBV3-1	TRBJ2-3	TRBD2	TGTGCCAGCAGCCAGGCGACTAGCGGGGGAGTCACAGATACGCAGTATTTT	CASSQATSGGVTDTQYF
15	NA	TRBV5-1	TRBJ2-5	NA	TGCGCCAGCAGCTTGGCGGGGACAAACCAAGAGACCCAGTACTTC	CASSLAGTNQETQYF
14	NA	TRBV5-1	TRBJ2-2	NA	TGCGCCAGCAACCGGGACTGGGGCACCGGGGAGCTGTTTTTT	CASNRDWGTGELFF
16	few	TRBV9	TRBJ2-5	NA	TGTGCCAGCAGCGTCAACCGGGGGGCTCGAGGAGAGACCCAGTACTTC	CASSVNRGARGETQYF
17	many	TRBV5-1	TRBJ2-1	TRBD2	TGCGCCAGCAGCTTGGGGGAGCGTCTAGCGGGGTACGATGAGCAGTTCTTC	CASSLGERLAGYDEQFF
20	NA	TRBV6-2/TRBV6-3	TRBJ1-5	TRBD1	TGTGCCAGCAGTTACATTTCTCCGGGACAGGGGTTGGGGAGCAATCAGCCCCAGCATTTT	CASSYISPGQGLGSNQPQHF
17	NA	TRBV15	TRBJ1-5	NA	TGTGCCACCAGCGGGTGGGGCCCTTTTCGGAGCAATCAGCCCCAGCATTTT	CATSGWGPFRSNQPQHF
13	few	TRBV7-6	TRBJ1-1	NA	TGTGCCAGCAGCCCACCCGGTGACACGGAAGCTTTCTTT	CASSPPGDTEAFF
15	many	TRBV27	TRBJ2-3	NA	TGTGCCAGCAGTCAATCAGGGGGGAGCACAGATACGCAGTATTTT	CASSQSGGSTDTQYF
15	once	TRBV6-5	TRBJ2-7	NA	TGTGCCAGCAGTTTGACGGGAACCAACTCCTACGAGCAGTACTTC	CASSLTGTNSYEQYF
14	NA	TRBV29-1	TRBJ1-2	NA	TGCAGCGCCAGACGTCACACACCGAACTATGGCTACACCTTC	CSARRHTPNYGYTF